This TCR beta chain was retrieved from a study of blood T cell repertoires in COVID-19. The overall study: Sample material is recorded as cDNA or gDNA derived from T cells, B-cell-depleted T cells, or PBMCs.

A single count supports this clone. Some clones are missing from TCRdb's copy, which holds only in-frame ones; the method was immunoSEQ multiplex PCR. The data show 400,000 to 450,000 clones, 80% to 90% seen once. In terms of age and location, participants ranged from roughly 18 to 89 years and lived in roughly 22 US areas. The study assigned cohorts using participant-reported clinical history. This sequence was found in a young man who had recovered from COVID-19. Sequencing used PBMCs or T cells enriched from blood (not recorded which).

CDR3 residues: CASSRVIAGGWGEQYF. CDR3 DNA sequence: TGTGCCAGCAGCCGGGTAATAGCGGGAGGGTGGGGCGAGCAGTACTTC. The chain uses TRBV3-1 (or the pseudogene TRBV3-2) and TRBJ2-7; 11 positions match TRBD2. The CDR3 runs 16 residues. V dropped 4 bases and J dropped 6; count of bases not matched to a gene: 11. CDR1 is LGHDT, CDR2 YNNKEL, per germline (reference sequence).